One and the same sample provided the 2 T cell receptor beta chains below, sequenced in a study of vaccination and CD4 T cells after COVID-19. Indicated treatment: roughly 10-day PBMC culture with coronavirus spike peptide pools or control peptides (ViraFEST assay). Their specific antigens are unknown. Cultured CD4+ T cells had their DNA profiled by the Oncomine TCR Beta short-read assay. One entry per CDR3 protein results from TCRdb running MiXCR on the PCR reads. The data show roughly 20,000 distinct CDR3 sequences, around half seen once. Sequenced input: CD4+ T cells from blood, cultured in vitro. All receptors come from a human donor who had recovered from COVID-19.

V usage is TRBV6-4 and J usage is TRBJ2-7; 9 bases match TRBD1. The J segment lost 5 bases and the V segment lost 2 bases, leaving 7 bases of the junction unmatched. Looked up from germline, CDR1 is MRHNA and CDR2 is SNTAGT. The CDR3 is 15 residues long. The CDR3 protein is CASSDEGTGFDEQYF. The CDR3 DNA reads TGTGCCAGCAGTGACGAGGGGACAGGGTTCGACGAGCAGTACTTC.

CDR3 amino acids: CSVEETQGVGYTF. The CDR3 DNA reads TGCAGCGTTGAAGAGACCCAGGGGGTAGGCTACACCTTC. This chain connects TRBV29-1 to TRBJ1-2; 7 positions agree with TRBD1. Germline CDR1 is SQVTM and CDR2 is ANQGSEA. The CDR3 totals 13 residues. Trimming removed 0 bases from V and 8 bases from J; junction bases left unmatched: 6. Drawing the rest from reference TRBV29-1 and TRBJ1-2, the complete variable domain is SAVISQKPSRDICQRGTSLTIQCQVDSQVTMMFWYRQQPGQSLTLIATANQGSEATYESGFVIDKFPISRPNLTFSTLTVSNMSPEDSSIYLCSVEETQGVGYTFGSGTRLTVV.